This is a list of T cell receptor beta chains from one sample in a study of identical twins. TCRdb passed the 5' RACE reads through MiXCR, listing each CDR3 protein once. This table holds 450,000 or so distinct CDR3 sequences, 20% to 25% found once. The same sample was also studied in work on T cells expressing NK-cell markers.

The specimen sequenced was CD4+ T cells sorted from blood. Receptor source: a woman under 30 in good health. CDR3s include the opening cysteine and the closing phenylalanine or tryptophan. D genes are given only for firm matches. The size entry is marked missing in some rows and otherwise reads once, few, many or a size class.

clone size | D gene | J gene | V gene | CDR3 DNA | CDR3 protein
. | TRBD1 | TRBJ1-2 | TRBV29-1 | TGCAGCGTGGGAGGACAGGGCCTAGGGTATGGCTACACCTTC | CSVGGQGLGYGYTF
. | . | TRBJ2-1 | TRBV5-1 | TGCGCCAGCAGCTTGGAAGCGCACACAGGTTACAATGAGCAGTTCTTC | CASSLEAHTGYNEQFF
few | . | TRBJ2-1 | TRBV20-1 | TGCAGTGCGGAGGGTCGGGTCTTCGACAATGAGCAGTTCTTC | CSAEGRVFDNEQFF
few | TRBD2 | TRBJ2-1 | TRBV7-8 | TGTGCCAGCAGCTCGCCGCTAGCGGATCCTTACAATGAGCAGTTCTTC | CASSSPLADPYNEQFF
. | . | TRBJ2-5 | TRBV7-2 | TGTGCCAGCAGCTCTTTTGGTTCCGATGAGACCCAGTACTTC | CASSSFGSDETQYF
few | TRBD2 | TRBJ2-7 | TRBV7-2 | TGTGCCAGCAGCTCAGCGGGAAACGGCTACGAGCAGTACTTC | CASSSAGNGYEQYF
. | . | TRBJ1-2 | TRBV9 | TGTGCCAGCAGCACCTCCCCGAGCCAGATAAATGGCTACACCTTC | CASSTSPSQINGYTF
few | TRBD1 | TRBJ1-6 | TRBV9 | TGTGCCAGCAGCTCCCGGACAGGCTATTCACCCCTCCACTTT | CASSSRTGYSPLHF
few | . | TRBJ2-2 | TRBV29-1 | TGCAGCGTTGAAGATCGGGGGTTTGGGGAGCTGTTTTTT | CSVEDRGFGELFF
. | . | TRBJ1-1 | TRBV7-9 | TGTGCCAGCACTCAAGGAAGAAGGGCGGACACTGAAGCTTTCTTT | CASTQGRRADTEAFF
. | . | TRBJ2-7 | TRBV3-1 | TGTGCCAGCAGCCAAGATGTTTCTCCGGGGTACTCCTACGAGCAGTACTTC | CASSQDVSPGYSYEQYF
few | . | TRBJ1-1 | TRBV20-1 | TGCAGTGCCGGTGTGGGGAACACTGAAGCTTTCTTT | CSAGVGNTEAFF
few | TRBD1 | TRBJ2-5 | TRBV6-1 | TGTGCCAGCAGGCCCGTGGGACAGGGAGGGACCCAGTACTTC | CASRPVGQGGTQYF
few | . | TRBJ2-4 | TRBV30 | TGTGCCTGGAGTGACCCTTCTTTAGCCAAAAACATTCAGTACTTC | CAWSDPSLAKNIQYF
few | TRBD1 | TRBJ1-1 | TRBV27 | TGTGCCAGCAGTAAGGGACAGGGGGCGCAAGTCACTGAAGCTTTCTTT | CASSKGQGAQVTEAFF
. | . | TRBJ2-3 | TRBV7-2 | TGTGCCAGCAGCTTTATCGCCAGCCTCCACACAGATACGCAGTATTTT | CASSFIASLHTDTQYF
. | TRBD2 | TRBJ2-5 | TRBV7-2 | TGTGCCAGCAGTAGGACTAGCGGGAGTACCCAGTACTTC | CASSRTSGSTQYF
. | . | TRBJ2-2 | TRBV5-6 | TGTGCCAGCAGCTTGGTTGGCGTCAACACCGGGGAGCTGTTTTTT | CASSLVGVNTGELFF
. | . | TRBJ2-7 | TRBV6-1 | TGTGCCAGCACAAAAAGAGGGGTCAAATCCTACGAGCAGTACTTC | CASTKRGVKSYEQYF
. | . | TRBJ2-1 | TRBV6-5 | TGTGCCAGCAGTTACGCAGGGTCCTACAATGAGCAGTTCTTC | CASSYAGSYNEQFF
many | . | TRBJ2-3 | TRBV29-1 | TGCAGCGTTGACGGAACAAGGGGGACAGATACGCAGTATTTT | CSVDGTRGTDTQYF
. | . | TRBJ2-7 | TRBV6-5 | TGTGCCAGCAGTTACCAAGACAGAGTCTACGAGCAGTACTTC | CASSYQDRVYEQYF
few | TRBD1 | TRBJ2-7 | TRBV10-3 | TGTGCCATCACCCGGGACAGAACGAACTACGAGCAGTACTTC | CAITRDRTNYEQYF
. | . | TRBJ2-1 | TRBV20-1 | TGCAGTGCTAACTTCGGGACTGCACACAATGAGCAGTTCTTC | CSANFGTAHNEQFF
. | TRBD2 | TRBJ2-1 | TRBV7-9 | TGTGCCAGCAGCTATACCGGGACTAGTCGTGGTGAGCAGTTCTTC | CASSYTGTSRGEQFF
. | . | TRBJ1-1 | TRBV9 | TGTGCCAGCAGCGTAGAAGGGCAGAGTAGAGCTTTCTTT | CASSVEGQSRAFF
. | TRBD1 | TRBJ1-1 | TRBV20-1 | TGCAGTGCTAGAGATTCGGGACAGGGTAACATGAACACTGAAGCTTTCTTT | CSARDSGQGNMNTEAFF
few | . | TRBJ1-1 | TRBV5-6 | TGTGCCAGCAGCTTGGTGGCAGTTGAAGCTTTCTTT | CASSLVAVEAFF
many | . | TRBJ2-3 | TRBV5-1 | TGTGCCAGCAGCTTAGGAGGGTACACAGATACGCAGTATTTT | CASSLGGYTDTQYF
. | . | TRBJ2-5 | TRBV4-2 | TGTGCCAGCAGCTTCGACAGGTCCAGGGAGACCCAGCACTTC | CASSFDRSRETQHF
. | . | TRBJ2-1 | TRBV5-8 | TGTGCCAGCAGCTTGGCCCCCAGTATGAAGTTCTTC | CASSLAPSMKFF
few | . | TRBJ2-7 | TRBV12-3/TRBV12-4 | TGTGCCAGCAGTTTTTTGGGCTGGCCCTACGAGCAGTACTTC | CASSFLGWPYEQYF
few | TRBD2 | TRBJ2-5 | TRBV12-3/TRBV12-4 | TGTGCCAGCAGTTTTAGCGGGAGGAGGGAGACCCAGTACTTC | CASSFSGRRETQYF
. | . | TRBJ2-7 | TRBV10-3 | TGTGCCATCAGCTCCACAGGGAGGGGCTCCGAGCAGTACTTC | CAISSTGRGSEQYF
. | . | TRBJ2-1 | TRBV5-5 | TGTGCCAGCAGCTTACCAGGGGTGGACTATGAGCAGTTCTTC | CASSLPGVDYEQFF
. | TRBD2 | TRBJ2-1 | TRBV3-1 | TGTGCCAGCAGTCCCGTCTTGACCAGCGGGAGCATCTCCAATGAGCAGTTCTTC | CASSPVLTSGSISNEQFF
few | TRBD2 | TRBJ2-3 | TRBV24-1 | TGTGCCACCAGTGACCCTAGCGGGGCCGGAGATACGCAGTATTTT | CATSDPSGAGDTQYF
. | . | TRBJ2-3 | TRBV5-1 | TGCGCCAGCAGCTTGGGGTCGACGGCAGATACGCAGTATTTT | CASSLGSTADTQYF
. | . | TRBJ2-3 | TRBV7-8 | TGTGCCAGCAGCTCCAACCTCGGGACTGGGCTCGGCACAGATACGCAGTATTTT | CASSSNLGTGLGTDTQYF
. | TRBD2 | TRBJ2-3 | TRBV9 | TGTGCCAGCAGCGGAGGAGCGGGGGGACGCACAGATACGCAGTATTTT | CASSGGAGGRTDTQYF
. | . | TRBJ1-1 | TRBV12-3/TRBV12-4 | TGTGCCAGCAGCCTCGACATTGAAGCTTTCTTT | CASSLDIEAFF
few | TRBD1 | TRBJ2-7 | TRBV10-3 | TGTGCCATCAGCCCACAGGGGGATGCCTACGAGCAGTACTTC | CAISPQGDAYEQYF
few | TRBD1 | TRBJ2-1 | TRBV27 | TGTGCCAGCGATCTTTACAGGGGGTTCAATGAGCAGTTCTTC | CASDLYRGFNEQFF
. | TRBD2 | TRBJ2-5 | TRBV7-2 | TGTGCCAGCAGCTTCCAGGGTGGGGAGGGGGAGACCCAGTACTTC | CASSFQGGEGETQYF
few | . | TRBJ2-1 | TRBV7-8 | TGTGCCAGCAGCTTAAATCCCGGCAGCGCCTACAATGAGCAGTTCTTC | CASSLNPGSAYNEQFF
few | . | TRBJ2-7 | TRBV10-3 | TGTGCCATCAGTGAGTCAAGAGGGCACTACGAGCAGTACTTC | CAISESRGHYEQYF
few | TRBD2 | TRBJ2-7 | TRBV5-6 | TGTGCCAGCAGCGCAAGGACTAGCGGCTCCTCTGCGTACTCCTCCTACGAGCAGTACTTC | CASSARTSGSSAYSSYEQYF